The entry below gives a single TCR beta chain sequence along with its context. This same CDR3 is encoded by further DNA sequences in the sample. The sample belongs to a study of blood T cell repertoires in COVID-19. The CDR3 consists of 14 residues. Trimming removed 3 bases from V and 0 bases from J, with 9 bases in between. Germline V gene lookup returns CDR1 KGHSH and CDR2 LQKENI. Generated by immunoSEQ multiplex PCR, the TCRdb table keeps only in-frame clones and is missing some. The sample includes about 280,000 clones, about 87% seen only once; the top ten take about 4%. What was sequenced was PBMCs or T cells enriched from blood (not recorded which). The sequence was obtained from a young woman with acute COVID-19. The J gene is TRBJ2-7, the V gene TRBV18, with D possibly being TRBD1 (6 bases). The DNA of the CDR3 is TGTGCCAGCTCACCCGGGGACATCTCCTACGAGCAGTACTTC. Protein product: CASSPGDISYEQYF.